The 21 T cell receptor beta chains below come from one sample, sequenced in a study of shared clonotypes between healthy human individuals. Sequenced by immunoSEQ multiplex PCR; TCRdb stores in-frame clones only, minus some. The sample carries under 600,000 clones, around 97% recorded once. The sample was naive CD4+ T cells sorted from blood. The subset was: CD45RA+ positively selected. The receptor set was obtained from a woman in her twenties or thirties in good health.

This chain uses TRBV27 with TRBJ2-3, with TRBD1 as a possible D gene (6 bases). The V and J ends lost 7 bases and 3 bases respectively, with 11 bases between them. Looked up from germline, CDR1 is MNHEY and CDR2 is SMNVEV (reference sequence). The CDR3 length is 13 residues. The CDR3 reads CASMVQGTDTQYF. The CDR3 DNA sequence: TGTGCCAGCATGGTCCAGGGGACAGATACGCAGTATTTT.

The chain has TRBV7-9 and TRBJ2-1; a weak D match, TRBD2 (5 bases). CDR3 size: 18 residues. The V end was cut by 7 bases, the J end by 0 bases, with 22 bases between. Germline lookup yields CDR1 SEHNR and CDR2 FQNEAQ (reference sequence). The CDR3 sequence: CASTLPRTRDRSYNEQFF. In nucleotides, the CDR3 is TGTGCCAGCACCCTGCCTCGGACCCGGGATCGCTCCTACAATGAGCAGTTCTTC.

The chain employs TRBV11-2 and TRBJ1-2; 7 bases map to TRBD1. This CDR3 region has 13 residues. CDR1 and CDR2 from the germline V gene are SGHAT and FQNNGV. The trim removed 6 bases at V and 5 bases at J, leaving 6 bases unmatched. CDR3 residues: CASRPGTVYGYTF. CDR3 DNA: TGTGCCAGCAGACCCGGGACAGTATATGGCTACACCTTC.

This chain uses TRBV29-1 with TRBJ1-2, with D hard to call. There are 16 residues in the CDR3. Trimming removed 6 bases at V and 5 bases at J, with 25 bases between. In germline, CDR1 is SQVTM, CDR2 ANQGSEA. The CDR3 nucleotides read TGCAGCGTGGATAAAACCACTGGACCGCTGCGGTATGGCTACACCTTC. This sequence encodes CSVDKTTGPLRYGYTF.

This clone was seen once. This chain joins TRBV30 and TRBJ2-1; 14 positions match TRBD2. Trimming at V came to 5 bases and at J to 9 bases, leaving 9 bases not matched to a gene. Germline V gene lookup returns CDR1 GTSNPN and CDR2 SVGIG (reference sequence). There are 15 residues in the CDR3. The CDR3 is CAWGSRLAGGGEQFF. The CDR3 coding sequence is TGTGCCTGGGGATCTAGACTAGCGGGAGGGGGTGAGCAGTTCTTC.

V is TRBV6-5 and J is TRBJ2-3, with a possible D match to TRBD2 (6 bases). V was trimmed by 6 bases and J by 3 bases, leaving 13 bases between them. The germline V gene has CDR1 MNHEY and CDR2 SVGAGI. This CDR3 has 14 amino acids. This CDR3 reads CASRRRRATDTQYF. CDR3 bases: TGTGCCAGCAGGCGGCGGAGGGCTACAGATACGCAGTATTTT.

The CDR3 bases are TGCGCCAGCAGCGCCCGCGAGGGATTCGGGGAGCTGTTTTTT. Translating it yields CASSAREGFGELFF. V is TRBV5-1 and J is TRBJ2-2, with D possibly being TRBD2 (5 bases). This CDR3 contains 14 residues. Germline values: CDR1 SGHRS, CDR2 YFSETQ. V lost 4 bases to trimming and J lost 7 bases, with 14 bases between them.

V and J are TRBV28 and TRBJ2-1, with a weak D call TRBD2 (6 bases). Between the trimmed V and J ends, which lost 5 bases and 4 bases, there was a span of 15 bases. CDR1 and CDR2 from the germline V gene are MDHEN and SYDVKM. The CDR3 extends over 15 amino acids. CDR3 region: CASSLRDFSYNEQFF. The CDR3 coding sequence is TGTGCCAGCAGTCTGCGGGACTTCTCTTACAATGAGCAGTTCTTC.

CDR3 sequence reads: CASSSYLRDRGNYEQYF. The CDR3, as DNA: TGTGCCAGCAGTAGCTATCTTAGGGACAGGGGTAACTACGAGCAGTACTTC. The chain links TRBV2 to TRBJ2-7; the match to TRBD1 covers 10 bases. After removal of 5 bases from V and 3 bases from J, the junction contained 13 bases not matched to a gene. The CDR3 loop spans 17 amino acids. Germline V lookup: CDR1 SNHLY, CDR2 FYNNEI.

V usage is TRBV25-1 and J usage is TRBJ2-7; tentatively, D is TRBD2 (6 bases). CDR3 length equals 15 residues. V was pared by 5 bases and J by 4 bases, with 18 bases between. CDR1 and CDR2 from the germline V gene are MGHDK and SYGVNS. The CDR3: CASSPPWGEYYEQYF. The CDR3 coding sequence is TGTGCCAGCAGTCCTCCTTGGGGGGAGTATTACGAGCAGTACTTC.

This rearrangement joins TRBV18 to TRBJ1-1; D not certain. The CDR3 is 15 amino acids. V lost 0 bases and J lost 1, with 9 bases in between. Germline V CDR1 and CDR2: KGHSH, LQKENI. The CDR3 DNA sequence: TGTGCCAGCTCACCACCGTCATGGCAGAACACTGAAGCTTTCTTT. Translation gives CASSPPSWQNTEAFF.

The J gene is TRBJ2-1, the V gene TRBV5-5, with 11 bases identical to TRBD1. This CDR3 is built from 18 residues. CDR1 and CDR2 from the germline V gene are SGHKS and YYEKEE (reference sequence). Trimming removed 5 bases from V and 7 bases from J; junction bases left unmatched: 17. This CDR3 is CASRAGTGGLAGPNEQFF. The DNA for the CDR3 is TGTGCCAGCAGGGCCGGGACAGGGGGATTAGCGGGGCCAAATGAGCAGTTCTTC.

Points on this clone: Germline and junction disagree at one end, which may indicate a read error. This chain links TRBV6-1 with TRBJ1-1; TRBD1 aligns across 9 bases. The germline V gene encodes CDR1 MNHNS and CDR2 SASEGT. The CDR3 runs to 16 residues. This chain's CDR3 is CASREAHRGLFTEAFF. CDR3 coding DNA: TGTGCCAGCAGAGAAGCGCACAGGGGGCTATTCACTGAAGCTTTCTTT.

The chain combines TRBV5-1 with TRBJ1-5; weak D call: TRBD1 (6 bases). Between the trimmed V and J ends, which lost 0 bases and 5 bases, there was a span of 9 bases. CDR3 length: 14 residues. From germline, CDR1 is SGHRS and CDR2 YFSETQ. The CDR3, as DNA: TGCGCCAGCAGCTTGGGGGGGGCAGATCAGCCCCAGCATTTT. It translates to CASSLGGADQPQHF.

The chain links TRBV5-6 to TRBJ2-3, with TRBD2 as a possible D gene (6 bases). The CDR3 totals 14 residues. Per the germline V gene, CDR1 is SGHDT and CDR2 is YYEEEE. Deletions cut 1 base from V and 4 bases from J, with 10 bases between. This chain's CDR3 is CASSLTAGSDTQYF. CDR3 bases: TGTGCCAGCAGCTTGACGGCGGGATCAGATACGCAGTATTTT.

The V call is TRBV5-1, the J call TRBJ2-1; possibly TRBD2 for D (6 bases). With 0 bases removed from V and 9 bases from J, the gap between germline ends came to 19 bases. The CDR3 has 16 amino acids. Per the germline V gene, CDR1 is SGHRS and CDR2 is YFSETQ. In DNA, the CDR3 is TGCGCCAGCAGCTTGGTAGCTAGCGTTCCTGTCGTTGAGCAGTTCTTC. Amino acid sequence: CASSLVASVPVVEQFF.

Of note for this clone: At one end, the junction sequence differs from germline, possibly due to a read error. In nucleotides, the CDR3 is TGTGCCATCAGTGAGCTTCTTGGGGTTCCATCTGATTTT. Amino acids: CAISELLGVPSDF. The chain combines TRBV10-3 with TRBJ1-3; no clear D. This CDR3 spans 13 amino acids. Germline assignment: CDR1 ENHRY and CDR2 SYGVKD.

The CDR3 loop reads CAWATGSPGNTIYF. The CDR3 nucleotides are TGTGCCTGGGCCACAGGGAGCCCTGGAAACACCATATATTTT. The chain is built from TRBV30 and TRBJ1-3, with a weak D call TRBD1 (6 bases). Germline CDR1 and CDR2: GTSNPN and SVGIG (reference sequence). This CDR3 region has 14 residues. Between the trimmed V and J ends, which lost 5 bases and 2 bases, there was a span of 13 bases.

The chain carries TRBV19 and TRBJ2-7; TRBD2 agrees at 11 bases. The CDR3 sequence is 15 residues long. The germline gives CDR1 LNHDA, CDR2 SQIVND (reference sequence). With 4 bases clipped from V and 4 bases from J, the junction kept 6 bases outside the gene matches. This CDR3 reads CASSTLAGGAYEQYF. CDR3 in DNA: TGTGCCAGTAGTACCTTAGCGGGAGGGGCATACGAGCAGTACTTC. The full variable domain, with the rest looked up from reference TRBV19 and TRBJ2-7, is DGGITQSPKYLFRKEGQNVTLSCEQNLNHDAMYWYRQDPGQGLRLIYYSQIVNDFQKGDIAEGYSVSREKKESFPLTVTSAQKNPTAFYLCASSTLAGGAYEQYFGPGTRLTVT.

The chain has TRBV5-8 and TRBJ2-5; 8 positions match TRBD1. CDR3 length equals 14 residues. Germline V gene data show CDR1 as SGHTS and CDR2 as YDEGEE. The trim removed 2 bases at V and 2 bases at J, leaving 2 bases unmatched. The CDR3 region has the DNA TGTGCCAGCAGCTTAGGACAGGGACAAGAGACCCAGTACTTC. Translation: CASSLGQGQETQYF.

The J gene is TRBJ2-3, the V gene TRBV29-1, with TRBD1 matching 10 bases. Trimming removed 6 bases from V and 4 bases from J; junction bases left unmatched: 10. Germline CDR1 SQVTM, CDR2 ANQGSEA. There are 15 residues in the CDR3. The CDR3 loop reads CSVESGTGVPDTQYF. As DNA, the CDR3 is TGCAGCGTAGAGTCCGGGACAGGGGTTCCAGATACGCAGTATTTT.